This T cell receptor (beta chain) was captured by sequencing in a study of blood T cell dynamics during melanoma immunotherapy. Time point of the sample: week 3, after first cycle of checkpoint inhibitor. V gave up 8 bases and J gave up 1 base, with 18 bases separating them. Germline V gene lookup returns CDR1 SNHLY and CDR2 FYNNEI. This CDR3 is 15 amino acids long. Here immunoSEQ multiplex PCR was the method, and the copy in TCRdb shows in-frame clones only, minus some. Of roughly 15,000 clones in the sample, 87% were seen once. The J gene is TRBJ2-7, the V gene TRBV2; D is uncertain. Here the sequenced sample was blood, taken from a patient treated with checkpoint blockade. The TCR was taken from a human donor with melanoma. The DNA for the CDR3 is TGTGCCAGCTTCCCCCTCCACCGATCGTCCTACGAGCAGTACTTC. As protein: CASFPLHRSSYEQYF.